The 4 T cell receptor beta chains in this list originate from one sample, sequenced in a study of cytomegalovirus exposure and HLA in healthy donors. In the PCR, 60 Vbeta and 13 Jbeta primers were used. Clones were read by immunoSEQ multiplex PCR, and TCRdb kept only the in-frame ones, dropping some. The sample lists around 120,000 clones, roughly four fifths occurring once. Sequencing used PBMCs. The receptors originated from a woman aged 50 to 60 in good health and CMV-seronegative.

The chain recombines TRBV15 with TRBJ1-5; the D is unclear. This CDR3 is built from 17 residues. Germline V gene sequence: CDR1 LNHNV, CDR2 YYDKDF (reference sequence). V was cut by 1 base and J by 2 bases, with 15 bases left in between. The CDR3 DNA reads TGTGCCACCAGCAGAGTCCACGGGGTCGGGGGCAATCAGCCCCAGCATTTT. Protein product: CATSRVHGVGGNQPQHF.

This clone was recorded once. The CDR3 loop is CASSLGGGGNTIYF. Here the CDR3 DNA reads TGTGCCAGCAGTTTGGGGGGGGGTGGAAACACCATATATTTT. The chain has TRBV28 and TRBJ1-3; weak D call: TRBD1 (5 bases). V was trimmed by 3 bases and J by 3 bases, leaving 9 bases between them. This CDR3 is built from 14 residues. CDR1 and CDR2 (germline): MDHEN, SYDVKM.

A single count supports this clone. The V and J genes are TRBV28 and TRBJ2-7; 10 positions agree with TRBD2. Germline assignment: CDR1 MDHEN and CDR2 SYDVKM. This CDR3 comprises 15 residues. Trimming at V came to 2 bases and at J to 5 bases, leaving 6 bases not matched to a gene. The CDR3 bases are TGTGCCAGCAGTTTAGCTAGCGGGAGTTTCCACGAGCAGTACTTC. Translation: CASSLASGSFHEQYF.

The gene calls are TRBV6-1 and TRBJ2-7; 9 bases are shared with TRBD1. The CDR3 is 13 residues long. V shed 2 bases, J shed 7 bases, and the junction held 3 bases outside the gene matches. The germline V gene has CDR1 MNHNS and CDR2 SASEGT. CDR3 loop: CASSELDRGEQYV. The CDR3 bases are TGTGCCAGCAGTGAATTGGACAGGGGTGAGCAGTACGTC.